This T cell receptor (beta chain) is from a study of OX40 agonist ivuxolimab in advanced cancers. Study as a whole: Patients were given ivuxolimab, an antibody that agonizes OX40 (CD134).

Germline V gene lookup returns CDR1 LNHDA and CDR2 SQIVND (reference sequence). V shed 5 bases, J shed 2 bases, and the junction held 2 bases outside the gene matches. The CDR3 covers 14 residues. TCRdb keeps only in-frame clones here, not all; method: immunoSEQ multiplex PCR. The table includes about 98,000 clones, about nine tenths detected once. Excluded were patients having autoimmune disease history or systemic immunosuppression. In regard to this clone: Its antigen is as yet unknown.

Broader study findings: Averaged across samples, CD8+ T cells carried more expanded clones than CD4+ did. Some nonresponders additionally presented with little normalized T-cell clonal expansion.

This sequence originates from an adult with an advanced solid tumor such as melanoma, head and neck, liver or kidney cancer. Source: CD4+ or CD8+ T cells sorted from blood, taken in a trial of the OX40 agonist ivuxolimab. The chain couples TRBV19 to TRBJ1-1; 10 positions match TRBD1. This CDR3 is CASSRDRGNTEAFF. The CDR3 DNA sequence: TGTGCCAGTAGTCGGGACAGGGGAAACACTGAAGCTTTCTTT.